Described below is a single TCR beta chain sequence and its context. As yet, its antigen is unknown. In germline, CDR1 is MNHEY, CDR2 SVGAGI. The CDR3 contains 15 residues. V dropped 2 bases and J dropped 7 bases, with 17 bases sitting between them. Sequencing used immunoSEQ multiplex PCR; TCRdb keeps in-frame clones, though not all of them. The table has 84,000 or so clones, 91% seen once. This specimen belongs to a study of T cell responses to AZD1222 COVID-19 vaccine. Overall study results and limits: Among spike-specific TCRs, nearly half reportedly target unmutated variant regions. The donor group comprised mostly white British people and more females; the analysis possibly underestimated clonal diversity. Spike-wide coverage was observed for vaccine-associated CD4 TCRs, with dominant responses at 160-218 and 743-854. Two AZD1222 doses significantly raised spike-specific TCR breadth and depth over controls.

The TCR originated in an adult in good health. The material sequenced was peripheral blood, taken on day 0 of MenACWY control vaccination. V gene TRBV6-5 combines with J gene TRBJ2-5; weak D call: TRBD2 (7 bases). CDR3: CASSYEGGTLGTQYF. For the CDR3, the DNA is TGTGCCAGCAGTTACGAGGGGGGGACCTTGGGGACCCAGTACTTC.